The source of this T cell receptor (beta chain) is a study of blood T cell repertoires in COVID-19. Whole-study context: The United States, Italy and Spain were the sources of the acute and convalescent COVID-19 samples. T cells, B-cell-depleted T cells, or PBMCs supplied cDNA or gDNA.

In the source study's methods: From reference gene primer amplification, estimates of nucleated cell counts were derived. TCRdb's copy holds only in-frame clones and misses some; the assay was immunoSEQ multiplex PCR. The V and J calls and clone size come from that table; D and trimming were worked out from the DNA. Among 35,000 to 50,000 clones listed, just under 70% were seen once. CDR1 is SGHDT, CDR2 YYEEEE, per germline. The length of the CDR3 is 15 residues. With V trimmed by 2 bases and J by 3 bases, 6 bases remained unmatched. The V gene is TRBV5-6, the J gene TRBJ1-2, with 8 bases aligning to TRBD1. This TCR derives from a man older than 75 with acute or convalescent COVID-19. Sequences were obtained from peripheral blood. The CDR3 DNA reads TGTGCCAGCAGCTTTAGGGAGACAGGGGACTATGGCTACACCTTC. As protein: CASSFRETGDYGYTF.